These 14 T cell receptor beta chains were all obtained from the same sample, sequenced in a study of human T cells and chemical hapten exposure. The sample's time point: patch test 2, 6 weeks after DPC sensitization. Treatment in this sample: therapeutic diphenylcyclopropenone sensitization with weekly scalp DPC. Via MiXCR, TCRdb re-called the RACE reads, giving one row per CDR3 protein. The sample includes approximately 80,000 distinct CDR3 sequences, around 9.3% of them seen just once. This specimen consisted of whole blood, obtained in connection with sensitization to the hapten diphenylcyclopropenone (DPC). These receptors were taken from a woman aged 45-65 years with alopecia areata. Some clones in this sample may be carry-over from other donors' samples.

This clonotype has a handful of counts. The rearrangement joins TRBV19 to TRBJ2-7; D is uncertain. Germline CDR1 reads LNHDA; CDR2 reads SQIVND (reference sequence). The CDR3 contains 13 residues. V shed 10 bases and J shed 4 bases, with 17 bases lying between them. The CDR3, as DNA: TGTGCCACCAGCACGGACCTTCGGTACGAGCAGTACTTC. Translation: CATSTDLRYEQYF.

Ten or more counts support this clonotype. The V and J genes are TRBV7-6 and TRBJ2-5; D is unclear. This CDR3 region has 11 residues. Germline-derived CDR1 and CDR2 are SGHVS and FNYEAQ. V was pared by 4 bases and J by 6 bases, with 6 bases between. The chain's CDR3 is CASSSTKTQYF. The CDR3 coding sequence is TGTGCCAGCAGCTCGACAAAGACCCAGTACTTC.

This clonotype was counted many times. The chain recombines TRBV6-5 with TRBJ2-7, with 8 bases that match TRBD1. The CDR3 is 15 amino acids. Germline V CDR1 and CDR2: MNHEY, SVGAGI. Losses at the gene ends were 8 bases for V and 5 bases for J; bases not matched to a gene: 14. This chain's CDR3 is CASGRGSGGIDEQYF. The CDR3 DNA reads TGTGCCAGCGGAAGGGGTTCAGGGGGCATCGACGAGCAGTACTTC.

This clonotype was detected a few times. The gene calls are TRBV19 and TRBJ2-7, with D possibly matching TRBD1 (6 bases). Trimming left V 1 base short and J 2 bases short, with 9 bases between. Germline V gene lookup returns CDR1 LNHDA and CDR2 SQIVND (reference sequence). This CDR3 has 14 residues. In DNA, the CDR3 is TGTGCCAGTAGTATAGCCAGGGGCCCCTACGAGCAGTACTTC. It yields the protein CASSIARGPYEQYF.

J is TRBJ2-2 and V is TRBV10-2; tentative D call: TRBD1 (6 bases). The length of the CDR3 is 14 residues. The germline V and J ends were trimmed by 7 bases and 0 bases, with 9 bases remaining between them. Germline CDR1 is WSHSY and CDR2 is SAAADI. CDR3 sequence reads: CASTTGANTGELFF. CDR3 coding DNA: TGCGCCAGCACGACAGGAGCGAACACCGGGGAGCTGTTTTTT.

This clonotype was picked up a small number of times. The genes are TRBV7-2 and TRBJ2-6; TRBD1 aligns across 7 bases. Trimming took 1 base from V and 1 from J; bases not matched to a gene: 7. Germline values: CDR1 SGHTA, CDR2 FQGNSA. The CDR3 runs 18 residues. The chain's CDR3 is CASSLGQGGLSGANVLTF. In DNA, the CDR3 is TGTGCCAGCAGCTTAGGACAGGGTGGGTTATCTGGGGCCAACGTCCTGACTTTC. Complete variable domain (other parts from reference TRBV7-2 and TRBJ2-6): GAGVSQSPSNKVTEKGKDVELRCDPISGHTALYWYRQSLGQGLEFLIYFQGNSAPDKSGLPSDRFSAERTGGSVSTLTIQRTQQEDSAVYLCASSLGQGGLSGANVLTFGAGSRLTVL.

Of note for this clonotype: A read error may explain this, as a much larger clone is one base away. This sequence joins TRBV6-5 and TRBJ1-5; D is ambiguous. The CDR3 consists of 12 residues. Germline V CDR1 and CDR2: MNHEY, SVGAGI. The DNA of the CDR3 is TGTGTCAGCACAACCAGGAATCAGCCCCAGCATTTT. Protein sequence: CVSTTRNQPQHF.

Comments on this clonotype: A much more abundant neighbour one base away suggests this may be a read error. The chain recombines TRBV6-5 with TRBJ2-7, with D possibly being TRBD1 (5 bases). The CDR3 has 13 residues. The V gene lost 8 bases and the J gene lost 1 base, with 12 bases spanning the gap. Germline lookup yields CDR1 MNHEY and CDR2 SVGAGI. CDR3 protein: CASRQQESYEQYF. For the CDR3, the DNA is TGTGCCAGCCGACAGCAGGAGTCCTACGAGCAGTACTTC.

This clonotype came up many times. The chain has TRBV18 and TRBJ2-3; D may be TRBD1 or TRBD2 (5 bases each). V lost 8 bases and J 4 bases, leaving 13 bases between the germline ends. The CDR3 length is 13 residues. Germline V lookup: CDR1 KGHSH, CDR2 LQKENI. CDR3 sequence reads: CASTVSGPDTQYF. The DNA of the CDR3 is TGTGCCAGCACAGTGTCGGGACCAGATACGCAGTATTTT.

This clonotype was found a few times. The genes are TRBV6-5 and TRBJ2-1; 12 positions agree with TRBD2. Trimming removed 5 bases from V and 4 bases from J; junction bases left unmatched: 9. The CDR3 totals 17 residues. Germline-derived CDR1 and CDR2 are MNHEY and SVGAGI. The CDR3 nucleotides are TGTGCCAGCAGTCCGAGACTAGCGGGAGTAGAGTACAATGAGCAGTTCTTC. Its translation is CASSPRLAGVEYNEQFF.

This clonotype was found a few times. The genes are TRBV6-2 or TRBV6-3 and TRBJ2-1; 15 bases are a match to TRBD2. The CDR3 runs to 15 residues. Germline CDR1 and CDR2: MNHEY and SVGEGT. V shed 8 bases, J shed 2 bases, and the junction held 1 base outside the gene matches. The CDR3: CASGLAGGAYNEQFF. CDR3 nucleotides: TGTGCCAGCGGACTAGCGGGAGGGGCCTACAATGAGCAGTTCTTC.

This clonotype appeared many times. The rearrangement joins TRBV5-1 to TRBJ2-1; 14 bases are shared with TRBD2. The V gene end was trimmed by 2 bases and the J gene end by 7 bases; junction bases not matched to a gene: 8. Germline assignment: CDR1 SGHRS and CDR2 YFSETQ. This CDR3 comprises 17 residues. The CDR3 sequence: CASSFGTSGRAGNEQFF. CDR3 nucleotide sequence: TGCGCCAGCAGCTTTGGGACTAGCGGGAGAGCGGGGAATGAGCAGTTCTTC.

In its sample, this clonotype was seen once. The V and J genes are TRBV29-1 and TRBJ2-3; 10 bases match TRBD2. The junction had 2 bases not matched to a gene; V was cut back by 4 bases and J by 1 base. The CDR3 is 14 residues long. Germline V gives CDR1 SQVTM, CDR2 ANQGSEA. The CDR3 nucleotides are TGCAGCGTTGCTAGCGGGAGACGCACAGATACGCAGTATTTT. It is translated as CSVASGRRTDTQYF.

This clonotype was seen at least ten times. The V and J genes are TRBV20-1 and TRBJ1-6, with D unclear. The germline V gene encodes CDR1 DFQATT and CDR2 SNEGSKA (reference sequence). The CDR3 spans 16 residues. The V end was cut by 5 bases, the J end by 0 bases, with 14 bases between. The CDR3 DNA follows: TGCAGTGCTCAGCTCAGGCCTAGCTCCTATAATTCACCCCTCCACTTT. Translation gives CSAQLRPSSYNSPLHF.